This T cell receptor (beta chain) was sequenced in a study of shared clonotypes between healthy human individuals. Broader study findings: An anticipated effect of sequencing depth on clonotype sharing among donors was recognized.

On this clone itself: Its antigen is currently unknown.

Between the trimmed V and J ends, which lost 5 bases and 1 base, there was a span of 8 bases. Per germline, CDR1 LNHDA and CDR2 SQIVND (reference sequence). The CDR3 consists of 13 residues. Researchers ran the assay at a deep level. The protocol was immunoSEQ multiplex PCR, while the TCRdb copy is restricted to in-frame clones and leaves out a portion. The repertoire holds about 470,000 clones, with 75% to 85% as singletons. J is TRBJ1-1 and V is TRBV19; D is unresolved. The TCR sequence derives from a woman between 35 and 50 years old in good health. Some clones in this sample may be carry-over from other donors' samples. The sample taken for sequencing was PBMCs. In DNA, the CDR3 is TGTGCCAGTAGTTGGCAGACGAACACTGAAGCTTTCTTT. Protein sequence: CASSWQTNTEAFF.